The 30 T cell receptor beta chains reported below all come from one sample, sequenced in a study of response to subunit inactivated influenza vaccine. TCRdb re-analysed the RT-PCR reads in MiXCR, keeping a single row per CDR3 protein. This table has 400,000 to 650,000 distinct CDR3 sequences, less than 7.5% appearing once. Specimen: PBMCs from blood, collected around 25 months after vaccination. The receptors were gathered from a man aged 50-75 years who received an inactivated influenza vaccine.

The gene calls are TRBV27 and TRBJ2-2; D is uncertain. Germline CDR1 is MNHEY and CDR2 is SMNVEV (reference sequence). The CDR3 totals 16 residues. The germline V and J ends were trimmed by 0 bases and 4 bases, with 12 bases remaining between them. Here the CDR3 reads CASSLSFGYLTGELFF. As DNA, the CDR3 is TGTGCCAGCAGTTTATCTTTCGGCTACCTCACCGGGGAGCTGTTTTTT.

In its sample, this clonotype was seen a few times. The gene calls are TRBV29-1 and TRBJ2-1, with TRBD1 as a possible D gene (6 bases). Germline lookup yields CDR1 SQVTM and CDR2 ANQGSEA. CDR3 length: 14 residues. The V gene lost 3 bases and the J gene lost 7 bases, with 16 bases spanning the gap. CDR3 sequence reads: CSVEGQGQLNEQFF. In DNA form, the CDR3 reads TGCAGCGTTGAGGGGCAGGGGCAGTTGAATGAGCAGTTCTTC.

J is TRBJ1-1 and V is TRBV5-1; a possible D gene is TRBD1 (5 bases). V shed 0 bases and J shed 3 bases, with 12 bases lying between them. Germline CDR1 SGHRS, CDR2 YFSETQ. CDR3 length: 15 amino acids. The CDR3 region has the DNA TGCGCCAGCAGCTTGGCCCCAGGGCAAGACACTGAAGCTTTCTTT. Translating it yields CASSLAPGQDTEAFF.

The genes are TRBV7-2 and TRBJ2-1; a possible D gene is TRBD1 (6 bases). This CDR3 comprises 13 residues. In germline, CDR1 is SGHTA, CDR2 FQGNSA. V was pared by 3 bases and J by 8 bases, with 11 bases between. CDR3: CASSLYRAYEQFF. The CDR3 nucleotides are TGTGCCAGCAGCTTGTACAGGGCCTATGAGCAGTTCTTC.

This chain joins TRBV6-1 and TRBJ2-7; TRBD2 agrees at 7 bases. CDR3 length equals 14 residues. Germline assignment: CDR1 MNHNS and CDR2 SASEGT. V gave up 6 bases and J gave up 0 bases; unmatched junction bases: 5. The DNA for the CDR3 is TGTGCCAGCAGCCTCCGGGACTACTCCTACGAGCAGTACTTC. Encoded protein: CASSLRDYSYEQYF.

The V and J genes are TRBV4-3 and TRBJ1-2; the match to TRBD1 covers 7 bases. The CDR3 sequence is 14 residues long. Germline CDR1 is LGHNA and CDR2 is YSLEER. V lost 3 bases and J lost 6; bases outside the gene matches: 7. The CDR3 loop reads CASSQVTGIHGYTF. CDR3 sequence (DNA): TGCGCCAGCAGCCAGGTGACAGGGATCCATGGCTACACCTTC.

In this sample, this clonotype turned up many times. The genes are TRBV12-3 or TRBV12-4 and TRBJ2-2; D perhaps matches TRBD2 (6 bases). V lost 6 bases and J 5 bases, leaving 13 bases between the germline ends. The CDR3 spans 14 residues. This CDR3 reads CASRTPGGTGELFF. The CDR3 DNA follows: TGTGCCAGCAGGACGCCAGGAGGGACCGGGGAGCTGTTTTTT.

There are a few counts of this clonotype. The chain uses TRBV6-1 and TRBJ1-4, with a tentative D call TRBD1 (6 bases). Trimming shortened V by 5 bases and J by 0 bases, and 13 bases separated the two germline ends. Germline CDR1 is MNHNS and CDR2 is SASEGT. The CDR3 sequence is 16 residues long. The CDR3 is CASSQTGLATNEKLFF. CDR3 sequence (DNA): TGTGCCAGCAGTCAGACAGGCCTTGCAACTAATGAAAAACTGTTTTTT.

The rearrangement joins TRBV3-1 to TRBJ2-5; the D gene is possibly TRBD2 (5 bases). In germline, CDR1 is LGHDT, CDR2 YNNKEL (reference sequence). The CDR3 runs to 14 residues. V was shortened by 0 bases and J by 10 bases, with 15 bases between the two germline ends. In DNA form, the CDR3 reads TGTGCCAGCAGCCAAGATCTAACCCGGGAAGGCCAGTACTTC. It encodes CASSQDLTREGQYF.

This clonotype was seen at least ten times. The genes are TRBV7-8 and TRBJ2-7; D unresolved. Germline lookup yields CDR1 SGHVS and CDR2 FQNEAQ. Trimming removed 0 bases from V and 3 bases from J, with 6 bases in between. The CDR3 runs 13 residues. The CDR3 DNA reads TGTGCCAGCAGCTTAGCCGACTTCTACGAGCAGTACTTC. It codes for CASSLADFYEQYF.

This clonotype was seen at least ten times. The chain carries TRBV5-1 and TRBJ2-5; a possible D gene is TRBD1 (6 bases). The germline V gene encodes CDR1 SGHRS and CDR2 YFSETQ. Trimming removed 2 bases from V and 2 bases from J, with 16 bases in between. This CDR3 has 16 amino acids. CDR3 protein: CASSLQGQTLQETQYF. DNA of the CDR3: TGCGCCAGCAGCTTACAGGGCCAAACACTACAAGAGACCCAGTACTTC. Looking up the rest from reference TRBV5-1 and TRBJ2-5 gives the full variable domain: KAGVTQTPRYLIKTRGQQVTLSCSPISGHRSVSWYQQTPGQGLQFLFEYFSETQRNKGNFPGRFSGRQFSNSRSEMNVSTLELGDSALYLCASSLQGQTLQETQYFGPGTRLLVL.

This clonotype was seen many times. The chain uses TRBV4-2 and TRBJ2-1, with a weak D call TRBD2 (5 bases). This CDR3 is 16 amino acids long. V lost 0 bases, J lost 2 bases, and 11 bases lay in between. From germline, CDR1 is LGHNA and CDR2 YNFKEQ. The CDR3 protein is CASSQDQRPPYNEQFF. CDR3 coding DNA: TGTGCCAGCAGCCAAGACCAGCGGCCACCCTACAATGAGCAGTTCTTC.

The chain uses TRBV20-1 and TRBJ1-6; D is uncertain. Trimming pared 1 base from V and 10 bases from J, leaving 20 bases between. Looked up from germline, CDR1 is DFQATT and CDR2 is SNEGSKA (reference sequence). This CDR3 region has 16 residues. The CDR3 sequence: CSARVIGPTGESPLHF. Here the CDR3 DNA reads TGCAGTGCTAGAGTTATCGGCCCCACTGGGGAATCACCCCTCCACTTT.

The rearrangement uses TRBV11-2 and TRBJ2-1, with 8 bases matching TRBD2. This CDR3 has 15 amino acids. V lost 5 bases to trimming and J lost 3 bases; unmatched junction nucleotides: 6. CDR1 and CDR2 from the germline V gene are SGHAT and FQNNGV. The CDR3 spells CASSKAGEFYNEQFF. CDR3 sequence (DNA): TGTGCCAGCAGCAAAGCGGGAGAGTTCTACAATGAGCAGTTCTTC.

This clonotype has just a few counts. V is TRBV7-8 and J is TRBJ1-1; no reliable D call. The CDR3 is 15 amino acids. Germline assignment: CDR1 SGHVS and CDR2 FQNEAQ. The V end lost 9 bases, the J end lost 0 bases, and 17 bases lay between the germline ends. The CDR3, as DNA: TGTGCCAGTCAACCTGCCCCAGGAATGAACACTGAAGCTTTCTTT. Translating gives CASQPAPGMNTEAFF. Full variable domain (rest looked up from reference TRBV7-8 and TRBJ1-1): GAGVSQSPRYKVAKRGQDVALRCDPISGHVSLFWYQQALGQGPEFLTYFQNEAQLDKSGLPSDRFFAERPEGSVSTLKIQRTQQEDSAVYLCASQPAPGMNTEAFFGQGTRLTVV.

This clonotype showed up many times. CDR3 nucleotides: TGCGCCAGCAGCCTCGACACGGGCGCCTACGAGCAGTACTTC. Amino acid sequence: CASSLDTGAYEQYF. This chain joins TRBV5-1 and TRBJ2-7; no definite D call. Germline assignment: CDR1 SGHRS and CDR2 YFSETQ. CDR3 size: 14 residues. Trimming shortened V by 4 bases and J by 2 bases, and 13 bases separated the two germline ends.

The chain links TRBV18 to TRBJ1-2; D remains unclear. Germline V gives CDR1 KGHSH, CDR2 LQKENI. The CDR3 is 16 residues long. Trimming shortened V by 1 base and J by 4 bases, and 16 bases separated the two germline ends. This CDR3 reads CASSPQSHSGGYGYTF. CDR3 nucleotide sequence: TGTGCCAGCTCACCACAATCCCATTCTGGAGGCTATGGCTACACCTTC.

This clonotype has just a few counts. The chain has TRBV19 and TRBJ1-1; D is unresolved. The CDR3 is 13 residues long. Germline V CDR1 and CDR2: LNHDA, SQIVND (reference sequence). Trimming pared 3 bases from V and 6 bases from J, leaving 11 bases between. The CDR3 region has the DNA TGTGCCAGTAGTATTGGATACGACGCTGAAGCTTTCTTT. Translated, it gives CASSIGYDAEAFF.

This clonotype occurred a few times. The V gene is TRBV12-3 or TRBV12-4, the J gene TRBJ2-4; TRBD1 might be the D (5 bases). The CDR3 length is 13 residues. V shed 10 bases and J shed 1 base, with 11 bases lying between them. CDR3 loop: CATKDIAKNIQYF. Written as DNA, the CDR3 is TGTGCCACCAAGGACATCGCCAAAAACATTCAGTACTTC.

This clonotype was found many times. The chain uses TRBV20-1 and TRBJ2-5, with 13 bases aligning to TRBD2. V trimming: 0 bases; J trimming: 5 bases; junction bases outside the gene matches: 3. Germline V gene data show CDR1 as DFQATT and CDR2 as SNEGSKA (reference sequence). The CDR3 covers 15 residues. This CDR3 is CSARDVLAGGETQYF. In DNA, the CDR3 is TGCAGTGCTAGAGATGTACTAGCGGGAGGGGAGACCCAGTACTTC.

This clonotype was observed a few times. V gene TRBV20-1 combines with J gene TRBJ2-7, with 12 nucleotides matching TRBD1. V trimming: 0 bases; J trimming: 6 bases; junction bases outside the gene matches: 6. The CDR3 length is 15 residues. Germline V gives CDR1 DFQATT, CDR2 SNEGSKA (reference sequence). CDR3 in DNA: TGCAGTGCTAGAGATGGCGGGACAGGGGGCCTCGAGCAGTACTTC. Its translation is CSARDGGTGGLEQYF.

The chain carries TRBV15 and TRBJ2-7; 7 bases align to TRBD1. The CDR3 spans 14 residues. In germline, CDR1 is LNHNV, CDR2 YYDKDF (reference sequence). V trimming: 3 bases; J trimming: 3 bases; junction bases outside the gene matches: 5. CDR3 nucleotide sequence: TGTGCCACCAGCAGGGACAGGTTCAGCTACGAGCAGTACTTC. This sequence encodes CATSRDRFSYEQYF.

The rearrangement links TRBV7-2 to TRBJ2-1, with 15 bases matching TRBD2. Per the germline V gene, CDR1 is SGHTA and CDR2 is FQGNSA. V lost 5 bases and J lost 8; bases outside the gene matches: 10. This CDR3 is 17 amino acids long. The CDR3 reads CASSPRTSGRALYEQFF. The CDR3 DNA follows: TGTGCCAGCAGCCCGAGGACTAGCGGGAGGGCCCTCTATGAGCAGTTCTTC.

This clonotype was seen many times. The chain links TRBV6-2 or TRBV6-3 to TRBJ1-2, with 8 bases identical to TRBD1. Germline values: CDR1 MNHEY, CDR2 SVGEGT. The V and J ends lost 7 bases and 8 bases, in that order; junction bases with no gene match: 9. The CDR3 extends over 13 amino acids. DNA for the CDR3: TGTGCCAGCACCCCGCAGGGGGCGCGGGGCTACACCTTC. Translating it yields CASTPQGARGYTF.

This clonotype was detected many times. V gene TRBV12-3 or TRBV12-4 combines with J gene TRBJ2-7; D perhaps matches TRBD1 (6 bases). The CDR3 contains 14 residues. Between the trimmed V and J ends, which lost 2 bases and 6 bases, there was a span of 14 bases. CDR3 sequence reads: CASSLKVRGSEQYF. The CDR3 DNA sequence: TGTGCCAGCAGTTTAAAAGTCAGGGGCTCCGAGCAGTACTTC.

The table lists this clonotype with a few counts. The gene calls are TRBV7-2 and TRBJ2-1, with TRBD2 matching 10 bases. V was clipped by 6 bases and J by 4 bases; unmatched bases: 6. This CDR3 contains 15 residues. CDR1 and CDR2 from the germline V gene are SGHTA and FQGNSA. In nucleotides, the CDR3 is TGTGCCAGCAGAAAACTAGCGGGGTCGTACAATGAGCAGTTCTTC. Translation gives CASRKLAGSYNEQFF.

The sample holds many counts of this clonotype. CDR3 region: CASSPLARIGTGVPEAFF. For the CDR3, the DNA is TGCGCCAGCAGCCCACTTGCTCGCATCGGCACAGGGGTACCTGAAGCTTTCTTT. J is TRBJ1-1 and V is TRBV4-1; 7 bases are shared with TRBD1. This CDR3 contains 18 residues. V shed 4 bases and J 6 bases; nucleotides not matched to a gene: 20. The germline CDR1 and CDR2 sequences are MGHRA and YSYEKL.

This clonotype has more than one count but fewer than ten. The V call is TRBV12-3 or TRBV12-4, the J call TRBJ1-3, with a weak D call TRBD1 (5 bases). V lost 3 bases and J 4 bases, leaving 13 bases between the germline ends. There are 15 residues in the CDR3. This CDR3 is CASSLMGLGGNTIYF. The DNA of the CDR3 is TGTGCCAGCAGTTTGATGGGGCTGGGGGGAAACACCATATATTTT.

This clonotype has a count of ten or more. This sequence joins TRBV28 and TRBJ2-1, with TRBD2 identical over 11 bases. The junction had 6 bases not matched to a gene; V was cut back by 6 bases and J by 2 bases. The CDR3 has 16 amino acids. Germline values: CDR1 MDHEN, CDR2 SYDVKM. CDR3 DNA: TGTGCCAGCAGCGCTAGCGGGAGGACCACCTACAATGAGCAGTTCTTC. Translated, it gives CASSASGRTTYNEQFF.

Regarding this clonotype: The germline gene is not matched at one end of the junction; a read error may be the cause. This sequence joins TRBV5-1 and TRBJ1-1; weak D call: TRBD1 (6 bases). The CDR3 is made up of 15 amino acids. Germline assignment: CDR1 SGHRS and CDR2 YFSETQ. The CDR3: CASSPQEGVGTEAFF. The CDR3, as DNA: TGCGCCAGCAGCCCTCAGGAGGGGGTGGGCACTGAAGCCTTCTTT.